Each of the 10 T cell receptor beta chains below was sequenced from the same sample in a study of blood T cells in healthy people across ages. PCR was performed a second time for about 7 to 11 cycles using a sample-barcoded 5' primer and a J-beta primer mix. TCRdb reprocessed the 5' RACE reads via MiXCR and lists one record per CDR3 protein. Of 1.5 million or so distinct CDR3 sequences in the sample, roughly 40% were seen once. The sequenced sample consisted of blood. All receptors come from a woman in her late teens or twenties in good health.

This sequence joins TRBV5-1 and TRBJ2-5; 11 positions agree with TRBD2. CDR3 length: 17 amino acids. Germline CDR1 and CDR2: SGHRS and YFSETQ. Trimming took 4 bases from V and 2 from J; bases not matched to a gene: 10. The CDR3 protein is CASSHLGTSGFQETQYF. CDR3 coding DNA: TGCGCCAGCAGCCACCTCGGGACTAGCGGCTTTCAAGAGACCCAGTACTTC.

The chain employs TRBV20-1 and TRBJ1-2, with no clear D. The germline CDR1 and CDR2 sequences are DFQATT and SNEGSKA (reference sequence). The germline V and J ends were trimmed by 0 bases and 8 bases, with 4 bases remaining between them. The CDR3 has 10 residues. This CDR3 reads CSAREEGYTF. In DNA, the CDR3 is TGCAGTGCTAGAGAAGAAGGCTACACCTTC.

This sequence joins TRBV6-5 and TRBJ2-5; D may be TRBD2 (6 bases). This CDR3 contains 14 residues. Per germline, CDR1 MNHEY and CDR2 SVGAGI. Trimming shortened V by 5 bases and J by 2 bases, and 12 bases separated the two germline ends. CDR3 DNA: TGTGCCAGCAGTCACCTGGGGGGTCAAGAGACCCAGTACTTC. This sequence encodes CASSHLGGQETQYF.

The chain carries TRBV9 and TRBJ1-2; perhaps TRBD1 as D (5 bases). Germline values: CDR1 SGDLS, CDR2 YYNGEE. The germline V and J ends were trimmed by 3 bases and 7 bases, with 22 bases remaining between them. The CDR3 length is 16 residues. The CDR3: CASSALLGSAGGGYTF. DNA for the CDR3: TGTGCCAGCAGCGCTCTTTTGGGGTCGGCTGGGGGTGGCTACACCTTC.

Only a few counts were recorded for this clonotype. The V gene is TRBV20-1, the J gene TRBJ1-2, with D possibly TRBD1 on 5 matching bases. Germline lookup yields CDR1 DFQATT and CDR2 SNEGSKA (reference sequence). V lost 6 bases and J lost 0, with 14 bases in between. This CDR3 contains 14 residues. CDR3 DNA: TGCAGTGCCCGTAGGGACCGAGCTAACTATGGCTACACCTTC. This encodes CSARRDRANYGYTF.

This clonotype has just a few counts. CDR3 sequence (DNA): TGTGCCAGCAGTTTCGCCAGCCTTAATCAGCCCCAGCATTTT. Amino acid sequence: CASSFASLNQPQHF. This chain joins TRBV28 and TRBJ1-5; D is undetermined. Germline CDR1 reads MDHEN; CDR2 reads SYDVKM. The CDR3 is 14 residues long. Trimming took off 3 bases at V and 4 bases at J, with 10 bases between the two ends.

The rearrangement links TRBV7-2 to TRBJ2-6, with D unclear. V dropped 2 bases and J dropped 0 bases, with 5 bases sitting between them. The CDR3 length is 15 residues. The V gene's germline CDR1 is SGHTA and CDR2 FQGNSA. The DNA of the CDR3 is TGTGCCAGCAGCTTATATCTCTCTGGGGCCAACGTCCTGACTTTC. Its protein product is CASSLYLSGANVLTF. Using reference TRBV7-2 and TRBJ2-6 for the parts outside the CDR3, the full variable domain is GAGVSQSPSNKVTEKGKDVELRCDPISGHTALYWYRQSLGQGLEFLIYFQGNSAPDKSGLPSDRFSAERTGGSVSTLTIQRTQQEDSAVYLCASSLYLSGANVLTFGAGSRLTVL.

The chain is built from TRBV7-9 and TRBJ1-6, with D perhaps matching TRBD1 (5 bases). V was pared by 5 bases and J by 13 bases, with 18 bases between. Germline CDR1 SEHNR, CDR2 FQNEAQ (reference sequence). The CDR3 runs 14 residues. The chain's CDR3 is CASSPALQGSPLHF. Written as DNA, the CDR3 is TGTGCCAGCAGCCCCGCTTTGCAGGGTTCGCCCCTCCACTTT.

The chain joins TRBV20-1 to TRBJ2-1, with unresolved D. Germline V lookup: CDR1 DFQATT, CDR2 SNEGSKA (reference sequence). The CDR3 spans 15 residues. V was pared by 0 bases and J by 0 bases, with 9 bases between. The CDR3 loop reads CSARDLQDSYNEQFF. CDR3 DNA: TGCAGTGCTAGAGATTTGCAGGACTCCTACAATGAGCAGTTCTTC.

This clonotype was observed once. The chain combines TRBV20-1 with TRBJ1-2; tentatively, D is TRBD1 (5 bases). The CDR3 length is 11 residues. Germline-derived CDR1 and CDR2 are DFQATT and SNEGSKA (reference sequence). In nucleotides, the CDR3 is TGCAGCGTAGCGAGACAGATGGGCTACACCTTC. Encoded protein: CSVARQMGYTF.